This record concerns one T cell receptor (beta chain) sequence. Its specificity is not known. This entry comes from a study of cytomegalovirus exposure and HLA in healthy donors. Across the whole study: Later, an analysis reported that the 120 or so validation repertoires had used the same platform as the roughly 680 first-cohort repertoires. Study-wide findings and caveats: Reportedly, diagnosis of cytomegalovirus status by the classifier showed high specificity and sensitivity.

Looked up from germline, CDR1 is MDHEN and CDR2 is SYDVKM. The junction had 11 bases not matched to a gene; V was cut back by 7 bases and J by 4 bases. This CDR3 comprises 16 residues. The table came from immunoSEQ multiplex PCR; TCRdb's copy has only in-frame clones and leaves some out. The repertoire holds over 200,000 clones, with 87% as singletons. The chain combines TRBV28 with TRBJ2-7, with 12 bases identical to TRBD1. The origin of this receptor is a woman aged 18-30 years in good health and CMV-seropositive. Sequencing used PBMCs. The CDR3 sequence: CASTLIGTGGGYEQYF. CDR3 nucleotides: TGTGCCAGCACTCTTATCGGGACAGGGGGCGGTTACGAGCAGTACTTC.